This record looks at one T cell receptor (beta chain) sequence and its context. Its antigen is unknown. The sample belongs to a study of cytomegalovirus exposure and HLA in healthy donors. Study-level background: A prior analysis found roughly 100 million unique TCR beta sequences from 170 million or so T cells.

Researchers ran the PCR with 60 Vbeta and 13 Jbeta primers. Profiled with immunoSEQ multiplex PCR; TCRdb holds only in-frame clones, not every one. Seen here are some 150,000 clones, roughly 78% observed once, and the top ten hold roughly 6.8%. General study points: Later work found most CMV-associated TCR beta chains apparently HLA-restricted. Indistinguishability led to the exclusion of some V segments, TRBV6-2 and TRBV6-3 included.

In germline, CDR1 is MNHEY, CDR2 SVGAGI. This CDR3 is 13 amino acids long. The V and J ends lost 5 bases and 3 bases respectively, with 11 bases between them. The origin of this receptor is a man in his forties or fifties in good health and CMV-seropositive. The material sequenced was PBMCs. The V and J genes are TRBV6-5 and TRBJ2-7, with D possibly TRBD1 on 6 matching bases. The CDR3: CASSKGGNYEQYF. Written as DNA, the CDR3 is TGTGCCAGCAGTAAAGGGGGAAACTACGAGCAGTACTTC.